Listed here is a single T cell receptor (beta chain). Antigen specificity is unknown. This sample is part of a study of post-analysis software for immune sequencing data. In the study overall: The patients showed relapsing-remitting, secondary progressive and progressive-relapsing multiple sclerosis courses. Study conclusions and caveats: Patients had higher frequencies than controls of five or six TRBV segments, including TRBV5-6, TRBV5-1 and TRBV20-1. F measure showed strong co-clustering of same-batch samples. When compared against controls, multiple sclerosis patients showed significantly lower normalized Chao1 diversity.

Unique-molecular-identifier-tagged TCR beta cDNA libraries were used. TCRdb analysed the PCR reads with MiXCR anew, one entry per CDR3 protein. The data show some 890,000 distinct CDR3 sequences, roughly 50% seen once. The CDR3 is 14 amino acids. Trimming pared 0 bases from V and 2 bases from J, leaving 8 bases between. Germline CDR1 DFQATT, CDR2 SNEGSKA (reference sequence). Sequencing was carried out using blood. The TCR sequence derives from a girl aged 5-17 years with multiple sclerosis. The chain employs TRBV20-1 and TRBJ1-5, with D unclear. CDR3 amino acids: CSARDNRGNQPQHF. The CDR3 bases are TGCAGTGCTAGAGATAACAGAGGCAATCAGCCCCAGCATTTT.